These T cell receptor beta chains were read from a single sample in a study of CD4 T cells in relation to SARS-CoV-2 and coronaviruses. No antigens are known for them. Produced via immunoSEQ multiplex PCR; TCRdb's table is partial and in-frame only. The table has roughly 26,000 clones, around 75% seen once. Sample: CD4+ T cells from PBMCs, cultured in vitro. The receptor set was obtained from a human donor in good health. CDR3s include the opening cysteine and the closing phenylalanine or tryptophan. The D gene is left open where the match is weak. Clone size is shown for a subset of rows, as once, few, many or a class of expanded clone.

>few|TRBV7-9|TRBJ2-7|NA
TGTGCCAGCACCGGGTACAGAAACGAGCAGTACTTC
CASTGYRNEQYF
>NA|TRBV2|TRBJ1-6|NA
TGTGCCAGCAGGGAGGACAGCGGATGGAGCTCCTATAATTCACCCCTCCACTTT
CASREDSGWSSYNSPLHF
>NA|TRBV20-1|TRBJ2-7|NA
TGCAGTGCCCTGGACAGACTCGAGCAGTACTTC
CSALDRLEQYF
>NA|TRBV18|TRBJ2-7|NA
TGTGCCAGCTCACCCCGCGACAGGTTCGAGCAGTACTTC
CASSPRDRFEQYF
>NA|TRBV4-2|TRBJ2-5|TRBD2
TGTGCCAGCAGCCAAATTGGGGTAGCGGGATCCCAAGAGACCCAGTACTTC
CASSQIGVAGSQETQYF
>NA|TRBV7-2|TRBJ2-3|NA
TGTGCCATCTCCTCGGGGGATACGCAGTATTTT
CAISSGDTQYF
>NA|TRBV27|TRBJ2-6|NA
TGTGCCAGCAGTTTATCCTTGGTACTCGGCTCTGGGGCCAACGTCCTGACTTTC
CASSLSLVLGSGANVLTF
>NA|TRBV28|TRBJ2-7|TRBD2
TGTGCCAGCAGTTTATTTGGACTAGATACCCCGAAGCAGTACTTC
CASSLFGLDTPKQYF
>NA|TRBV19|TRBJ1-5|NA
TGTGCCAGTACCCTCGGGGCAGGGCCCCAGCATTTT
CASTLGAGPQHF
>few|TRBV29-1|TRBJ1-1|NA
TGCAGCGTTACGGTGGGAGGGAACACTGAAGCTTTCTTT
CSVTVGGNTEAFF
>NA|TRBV3-1/TRBV3-2|TRBJ1-2|TRBD1
TGTGCCAGCAGCCACGGGGACAGTATGGGCTACACCTTC
CASSHGDSMGYTF
>NA|TRBV6-5|TRBJ1-6|NA
TGTGCCAGCAGTCCCGACGGTCGGAATTCACCCCTCCACTTT
CASSPDGRNSPLHF
>NA|TRBV6-5|TRBJ1-2|NA
TGTGCCACCTTAGAAGGATCCGATCCTATCGGCTACACCTTC
CATLEGSDPIGYTF
>NA|TRBV5-1|TRBJ2-1|TRBD1
TGCGCCAGCAGCAGCCGGGACAGAGCCTACAATGAGCAGTTCTTC
CASSSRDRAYNEQFF
>NA|TRBV18|TRBJ2-7|NA
TGTGCCAGCTCACCACTTGCGGGGCAGACCTACGAGCAGTACTTC
CASSPLAGQTYEQYF
>few|TRBV19|TRBJ2-7|TRBD2
TGTGCCAGTAGAGGAAGCGGGGACGCCTACGAGCAGTACTTC
CASRGSGDAYEQYF
>NA|TRBV19|TRBJ2-1|TRBD1
TGTGCCAGTAGTAGGCAGGGACAGGGTAGGAATGAGCAGTTCTTC
CASSRQGQGRNEQFF
>NA|TRBV4-1|TRBJ2-3|NA
TGCGCCAGCAGCCAAGGGGCAGCGTCGAGCACAGATACGCAGTATTTT
CASSQGAASSTDTQYF
>few|TRBV5-1|TRBJ1-1|NA
TGCGCCAGCAGCTGGGGGCCTGGGCAGTGGAACACTGAAGCTTTCTTT
CASSWGPGQWNTEAFF
>NA|TRBV18|TRBJ1-4|NA
TGTGCCAGCTCACCCAGGGATTCAACTAATGAAAAACTGTTTTTT
CASSPRDSTNEKLFF
>once|TRBV7-3|TRBJ1-5|NA
TGTGCCAGCAGCTTAGGGGGGACTAGGGGAAGGAATCAGCCCCAGCATTTT
CASSLGGTRGRNQPQHF
>NA|TRBV9|TRBJ2-5|NA
TGTGCCAGCAGCGTAGGGTTCCGAGAGACCCAGTACTTC
CASSVGFRETQYF
>few|TRBV19|TRBJ1-6|TRBD1
TGTGCCAGCCACTCGACAGGGTGGCTGAGCTCCTATAATTCACCCCTCCACTTT
CASHSTGWLSSYNSPLHF
>NA|TRBV6-6|TRBJ2-1|NA
TGTGCCAGTATGACCCTCCGGGACGGAAACAATGAGCAGTTCTTC
CASMTLRDGNNEQFF
>NA|TRBV7-2|TRBJ2-3|NA
TGTGCCAGCAGCTTTAGAGACACAGATACGCAGTATTTT
CASSFRDTDTQYF
>NA|TRBV19|TRBJ2-1|NA
TGTGCCAGTAGTATAGTTAGCGGTGGAAACAATGAGCAGTTCTTC
CASSIVSGGNNEQFF
>NA|TRBV11-3|TRBJ1-1|NA
TGTGCCAGCAGCACCGGGACACAGAACACTGAAGCTTTCTTT
CASSTGTQNTEAFF
>NA|TRBV9|TRBJ2-1|TRBD2
TGTGCCAGCAGCGTCCGACTAGCGGGAGGGGGTGAGCAGTTCTTC
CASSVRLAGGGEQFF
>NA|TRBV11-2|TRBJ1-1|NA
TGTGCCAGCAGCCGGGGGGCGGCGAACACTGAAGCTTTCTTT
CASSRGAANTEAFF
>NA|TRBV7-8|TRBJ1-5|TRBD1
TGTGCCAGCAGCCGATTAACGGGACAGGGCAATCAGCCCCAGCATTTT
CASSRLTGQGNQPQHF
>NA|TRBV2|TRBJ1-4|NA
TGTGCCAGCAAAGCCGACAGCATCGCAACTAATGAAAAACTGTTTTTT
CASKADSIATNEKLFF
>NA|TRBV6-5|TRBJ1-2|NA
TGTGCCAGCACCCCCTCAGGGCTAATGGGTGGCTACACCTTC
CASTPSGLMGGYTF